This entry features one T cell receptor beta chain sequence. These data belong to a study of technical replicates of blood from several donors. Trimming cost V 5 bases and J 3 bases, with 13 bases left between them. CDR1 is MNHEY and CDR2 is SVGAGI in the germline V gene. The CDR3 consists of 14 residues. Data came from immunoSEQ multiplex PCR; TCRdb stores just in-frame clones and leaves some out. The sample lists about 80,000 clones; nearly 95% were seen once. The TCR comes from a human donor in good health. The source material was T cells isolated from PBMCs. V gene TRBV6-5 combines with J gene TRBJ1-1; a possible D gene is TRBD1 (5 bases). The CDR3, as DNA: TGTGCCAGCAGTACTATGGGGCCCCACACTGAAGCTTTCTTT. Its translation is CASSTMGPHTEAFF.